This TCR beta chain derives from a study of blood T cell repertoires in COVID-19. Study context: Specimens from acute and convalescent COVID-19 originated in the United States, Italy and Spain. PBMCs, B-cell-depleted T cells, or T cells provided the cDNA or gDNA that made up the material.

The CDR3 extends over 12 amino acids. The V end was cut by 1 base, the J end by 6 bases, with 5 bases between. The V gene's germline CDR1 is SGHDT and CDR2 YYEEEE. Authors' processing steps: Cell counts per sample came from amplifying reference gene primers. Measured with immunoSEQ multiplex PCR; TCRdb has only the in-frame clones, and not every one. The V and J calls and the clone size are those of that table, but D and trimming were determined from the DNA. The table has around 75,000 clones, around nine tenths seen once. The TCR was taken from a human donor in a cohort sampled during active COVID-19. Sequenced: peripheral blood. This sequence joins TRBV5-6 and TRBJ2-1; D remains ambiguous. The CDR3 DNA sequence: TGTGCCAGCAGCTTGTATCGCAATGAGCAGTTCTTC. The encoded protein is CASSLYRNEQFF.